These 18 T cell receptor beta chains originate from one sample sequenced in a study of molecular identifiers for immune sequencing clone quantification. TCRdb called the PCR reads again in MiXCR, with one record for every CDR3 protein. The data hold about 100,000 distinct CDR3 sequences, with roughly a third observed a single time. The sequenced material came from naive CD8+ T cells from blood, with Jurkat cell RNA spiked in. Subset here: FACS-sorted CD8+CD4-CCR7+CD45RA+ naive T cells. These receptors originate from a human donor in good health. Some libraries in this study had Jurkat cell RNA spiked in.

This clonotype was recorded at least ten times. This chain links TRBV4-2 with TRBJ2-7; TRBD2 matches 7 bases. The CDR3 is made up of 14 amino acids. The J segment lost 3 bases and the V segment lost 1 base, leaving 3 bases of the junction unmatched. The germline V gene has CDR1 LGHNA and CDR2 YNFKEQ. The DNA of the CDR3 is TGTGCCAGCAGCCAAGCGGCGGGAGACTACGAGCAGTACTTC. Protein: CASSQAAGDYEQYF.

A few counts support this clonotype. V is TRBV27 and J is TRBJ2-7; the match to TRBD1 covers 8 bases. Looked up from germline, CDR1 is MNHEY and CDR2 is SMNVEV (reference sequence). The CDR3 spans 13 residues. After removal of 6 bases from V and 3 bases from J, the junction contained 4 bases not matched to a gene. Written as DNA, the CDR3 is TGTGCCAGCAGACCAACAGGGGGCTACGAGCAGTACTTC. Its protein is CASRPTGGYEQYF.

This clonotype was recorded at least ten times. V and J are TRBV6-5 and TRBJ2-3; TRBD1 matches at 7 bases. This CDR3 has 11 amino acids. Unmatched junction bases numbered 0, after V lost 4 bases and J lost 8 bases. Germline values: CDR1 MNHEY, CDR2 SVGAGI. CDR3 coding DNA: TGTGCCAGCAGTTCAGGGGGTACGCAGTATTTT. It codes for CASSSGGTQYF.

To note about this clonotype: Germline and junction disagree at one end, which may indicate a read error. The chain couples TRBV20-1 to TRBJ2-7; 12 bases agree with TRBD2. From germline, CDR1 is DFQATT and CDR2 SNEGSKA (reference sequence). CDR3 length: 16 amino acids. The CDR3 region is CSARDWATSGSDEQNF. Written as DNA, the CDR3 is TGCAGTGCTAGAGATTGGGCGACTAGCGGGAGTGACGAGCAGAACTTC.

There are many counts of this clonotype. This chain uses TRBV7-8 with TRBJ1-5, with D possibly TRBD1 on 6 matching bases. Germline CDR1 SGHVS, CDR2 FQNEAQ. This CDR3 has 17 amino acids. V lost 2 bases to trimming and J lost 1 base, with 15 bases between them. CDR3 coding DNA: TGTGCCAGCAGCTTAAGGGGGGGGCTCTTGAGCAATCAGCCCCAGCATTTT. As protein: CASSLRGGLLSNQPQHF.

This clonotype was detected only once. A much more abundant neighbour one base away suggests this may be a read error. The chain combines TRBV5-6 with TRBJ2-2; TRBD1 matches at 10 bases. This CDR3 region has 16 residues. Germline V gene lookup returns CDR1 SGHDT and CDR2 YYEEEE. Here the CDR3 DNA reads TGTGCCAGCAGCTGGGACAGGGGTGGTGTCCCCGGGGAGCTGCTTTTT. The encoded protein is CASSWDRGGVPGELLF.

Points on this clonotype: This may be a read error: a much more frequent sequence differs by one nucleotide. The chain joins TRBV28 to TRBJ2-7; possible D gene TRBD2, 6 bases. V was trimmed by 4 bases and J by 2 bases, leaving 15 bases between them. The CDR3 covers 15 residues. Germline V CDR1 and CDR2: MDHEN, SYDVKM. The chain's CDR3 is CASSSPGAPTYEQYF. The DNA of the CDR3 is TGTGCCAGCAGTTCGCCGGGAGCGCCGACCTACGAGCAGTACTTC.

This clonotype has at least ten counts. The chain uses TRBV20-1 and TRBJ1-1, with D hard to call. CDR3 length: 15 residues. Germline CDR1 DFQATT, CDR2 SNEGSKA (reference sequence). V was clipped by 3 bases and J by 0 bases, with 14 bases between them. The CDR3 DNA sequence: TGCAGTGCTAGGGCGGTGGACGGTCTGAACACTGAAGCTTTCTTT. Translation gives CSARAVDGLNTEAFF.

In this sample, this clonotype turned up a few times. This chain joins TRBV12-3 or TRBV12-4 and TRBJ2-3; TRBD2 matches at 7 bases. This CDR3 is 16 amino acids long. Trimming removed 6 bases from V and 2 bases from J; junction bases left unmatched: 11. The CDR3 loop reads CASSSPGGGSTDTQYF. CDR3 nucleotides: TGTGCCAGCAGCTCACCGGGGGGAGGGTCCACAGATACGCAGTATTTT.

The table lists this clonotype with many counts. V and J are TRBV11-2 and TRBJ2-5, with 10 bases lining up with TRBD2. Germline lookup yields CDR1 SGHAT and CDR2 FQNNGV. CDR3 length equals 15 residues. Trimming at V came to 1 base and at J to 4 bases, leaving 3 bases not matched to a gene. CDR3 DNA sequence: TGTGCCAGCAGCTTAGGTAGCGGGAGGATAGAGACCCAGTACTTC. Translating it yields CASSLGSGRIETQYF.

A remark on this clonotype: Sequence at one end of the junction differs from germline and may be a read error. The rearrangement uses TRBV4-1 and TRBJ2-7; no firm D call. Germline loops: CDR1 MGHRA, CDR2 YSYEKL. The CDR3 extends over 11 amino acids. The CDR3 loop reads CACSHGYEQYF. The CDR3, as DNA: TGCGCCTGCAGCCACGGCTACGAGCAGTACTTC.

Worth noting for this clonotype: A much larger clone lies one base from this, so it may be a read error. This chain links TRBV7-2 with TRBJ2-3; TRBD1 aligns across 9 bases. This CDR3 is built from 15 residues. Germline V gene data show CDR1 as SGHTA and CDR2 as FQGNSA. V gave up 1 base and J gave up 2 bases; unmatched junction bases: 1. The CDR3 protein is CASSLGTGVTDTQYF. The DNA for the CDR3 is TGTGCCAGCAGCTTAGGGACAGGGGTCACAGATACGCAGTATTTT. The variable domain in full, with the rest retrieved from reference TRBV7-2 and TRBJ2-3, is GAGVSQSPSNKVTEKGKDVELRCDPISGHTALYWYRQSLGQGLEFLIYFQGNSAPDKSGLPSDRFSAERTGGSVSTLTIQRTQQEDSAVYLCASSLGTGVTDTQYFGPGTRLTVL.

This clonotype appeared a single time. The CDR3 end shows no conserved phenylalanine or tryptophan, and so a read error is likely. The J gene is TRBJ2-3, the V gene TRBV13; possible D gene TRBD2, 6 bases. Per germline, CDR1 PRHDT and CDR2 FYEKMQ (reference sequence). V was trimmed by 8 bases and J by 0 bases, leaving 12 bases between them. The CDR3 runs 14 residues. CDR3 in amino acids: CASGSGTSTDTQYL. DNA for the CDR3: TGTGCCAGCGGCTCCGGGACTAGCACAGATACGCAGTATTTA.

There are many counts of this clonotype. V and J are TRBV7-6 and TRBJ2-3, with 7 positions matching TRBD2. This CDR3 is 15 amino acids long. Trimming took 1 base from V and 0 from J; bases not matched to a gene: 1. CDR1 SGHVS and CDR2 FNYEAQ come from the germline V gene. CDR3 protein: CASSLGSGSTDTQYF. The CDR3, as DNA: TGTGCCAGCAGCTTAGGTAGCGGGAGCACAGATACGCAGTATTTT.

V is TRBV7-8 and J is TRBJ2-1; TRBD2 matches 10 bases. Germline CDR1 is SGHVS and CDR2 is FQNEAQ. CDR3 length: 13 residues. V dropped 5 bases and J dropped 8; count of bases not matched to a gene: 3. The CDR3 here is CASSQLAGDEQFF. DNA for the CDR3: TGTGCCAGCAGCCAGCTAGCGGGAGATGAGCAGTTCTTC.

The chain uses TRBV20-1 and TRBJ2-1, with 14 bases lining up with TRBD2. The V segment lost 5 bases and the J segment 4 bases; nucleotides outside the gene matches: 10. The CDR3 extends over 17 amino acids. The germline V gene encodes CDR1 DFQATT and CDR2 SNEGSKA (reference sequence). Here the CDR3 DNA reads TGCAGTGCTGTAGGGGGACTAGCGGGAGTTTTGTACAATGAGCAGTTCTTC. This sequence encodes CSAVGGLAGVLYNEQFF.

This clonotype was found a few times. The genes are TRBV7-2 and TRBJ2-7; 7 nucleotides agree with TRBD1. CDR1 and CDR2 (germline): SGHTA, FQGNSA. This CDR3 comprises 12 residues. V trimming: 4 bases; J trimming: 7 bases; junction bases outside the gene matches: 4. The CDR3 DNA follows: TGTGCCAGCAGCTCGGACAGGAGGGAGCAGTACTTC. Amino acid sequence: CASSSDRREQYF.

This clonotype was picked up a small number of times. This rearrangement joins TRBV3-2 to TRBJ1-4; the D call TRBD1 from the table was never checked on the DNA. TRBV3-2 is annotated as a pseudogene. The CDR3 consists of 14 residues. DNA for the CDR3: TGTGCCAGCCCGCCCGACGGGGATAATGAAAAACTGTTTTTT. Residues: CASPPDGDNEKLFF.